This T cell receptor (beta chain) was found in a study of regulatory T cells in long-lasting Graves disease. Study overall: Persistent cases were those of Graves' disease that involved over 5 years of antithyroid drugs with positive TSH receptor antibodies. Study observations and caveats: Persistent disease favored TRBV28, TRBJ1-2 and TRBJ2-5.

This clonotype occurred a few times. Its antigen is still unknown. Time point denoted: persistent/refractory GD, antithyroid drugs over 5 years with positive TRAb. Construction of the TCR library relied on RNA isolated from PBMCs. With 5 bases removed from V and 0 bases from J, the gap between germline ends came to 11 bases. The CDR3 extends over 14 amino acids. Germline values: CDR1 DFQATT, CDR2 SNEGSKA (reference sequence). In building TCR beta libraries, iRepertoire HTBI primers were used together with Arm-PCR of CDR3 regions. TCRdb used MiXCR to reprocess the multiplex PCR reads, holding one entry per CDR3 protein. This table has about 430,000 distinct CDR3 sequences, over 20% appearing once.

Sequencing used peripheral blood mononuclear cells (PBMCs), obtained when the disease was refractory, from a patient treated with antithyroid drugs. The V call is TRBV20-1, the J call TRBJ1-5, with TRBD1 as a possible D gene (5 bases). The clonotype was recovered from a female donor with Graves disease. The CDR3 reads CSAPRDGSNQPQHF. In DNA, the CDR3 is TGCAGTGCTCCCCGGGACGGTAGCAATCAGCCCCAGCATTTT.